This T cell receptor beta chain was captured in a study of regulatory T cells in long-lasting Graves disease. Study outcomes and limitations: Persistent patients shared some 2,500 public clonotypes among themselves. Newly diagnosed patients shared fewer, at 900 to 1,000. Persistent disease favored TRBV28, TRBJ1-2 and TRBJ2-5. The sample size was small, and this may have reduced accuracy.

Germline CDR1 is MGHRA and CDR2 is YSYEKL. The length of the CDR3 is 15 residues. Trimming removed 4 bases from V and 1 base from J, with 13 bases in between. The authors built TCR beta libraries using iRepertoire HTBI primers and Arm-PCR of CDR3 regions. TCRdb passed the multiplex PCR reads through MiXCR, listing each CDR3 protein once. The table includes about 460,000 distinct CDR3 sequences, 20% to 25% detected once. Time point: persistent/refractory GD, antithyroid drugs over 5 years with positive TRAb. The TCR library was made from RNA that had been extracted from PBMCs in TRIzol. A blood draw put 8.5 to 10 milliliters of peripheral blood into EDTA tubes. On this clonotype: Antigen: not known.

The specimen was peripheral blood mononuclear cells (PBMCs), collected when the disease was refractory, from a patient treated with antithyroid drugs. This clonotype was obtained from a female donor with Graves disease. The gene calls are TRBV4-1 and TRBJ1-2; D unclear. CDR3 DNA sequence: TGCGCCAGCAGCCCAGGACGGAGAAATAACTATGGCTACACCTTC. It translates to CASSPGRRNNYGYTF.